The rows below give T cell receptor beta chains drawn from one sample of a study of response to subunit inactivated influenza vaccine. Via MiXCR, TCRdb re-called the RT-PCR reads, giving one row per CDR3 protein. The profile shows 500,000 to 600,000 distinct CDR3 sequences, around 8% of them singletons. Sequencing was performed on PBMCs from blood, taken around 25 months after vaccination. These receptors all come from a man between 50 and 70 years old who received an inactivated influenza vaccine. The CDR3 runs from the conserved cysteine through the conserved F or W. The order of the fields is V gene, J gene, D gene, CDR3 length, clone size, CDR3 protein, CDR3 DNA. The D gene is left open where the match is weak. Some rows mark clone size as missing; the rest say once, few, many or name a class of expanded clone.

v_gene: TRBV4-1
j_gene: TRBJ1-2
d_gene: NA
len: 16
abundance: many
CDR3aa: CASSNPPGGGVYGYTF
CDR3nt: TGCGCCAGCAGCAACCCGCCGGGAGGCGGCGTCTATGGCTACACCTTC

v_gene: TRBV20-1
j_gene: TRBJ1-5
d_gene: NA
len: 16
abundance: NA
CDR3aa: CSGSEGSGGRNQPQHF
CDR3nt: TGCAGTGGCTCTGAGGGCTCTGGTGGCAGGAATCAGCCCCAGCATTTT

v_gene: TRBV20-1
j_gene: TRBJ2-3
d_gene: NA
len: 14
abundance: NA
CDR3aa: CSARPSQGADTQYF
CDR3nt: TGCAGTGCTAGACCTAGCCAAGGGGCAGATACGCAGTATTTT

v_gene: TRBV3-1
j_gene: TRBJ2-7
d_gene: NA
len: 15
abundance: few
CDR3aa: CASSQVVGTDGRQYF
CDR3nt: TGTGCCAGCAGCCAAGTTGTCGGAACGGACGGTCGGCAGTACTTC

v_gene: TRBV29-1
j_gene: TRBJ2-3
d_gene: NA
len: 15
abundance: NA
CDR3aa: CSVEGGEAVTDTQYF
CDR3nt: TGCAGCGTTGAAGGGGGCGAAGCAGTGACAGATACGCAGTATTTT

v_gene: TRBV5-1
j_gene: TRBJ1-2
d_gene: NA
len: 16
abundance: NA
CDR3aa: CASTLLSGGQPAGYTF
CDR3nt: TGCGCCAGCACGCTACTTTCGGGGGGCCAGCCAGCCGGCTACACCTTC

v_gene: TRBV5-5
j_gene: TRBJ2-2
d_gene: NA
len: 16
abundance: NA
CDR3aa: CASSFPVGVDTGELFF
CDR3nt: TGTGCCAGCAGCTTCCCGGTTGGGGTGGATACCGGGGAGCTGTTTTTT

v_gene: TRBV4-1
j_gene: TRBJ1-4
d_gene: TRBD1
len: 17
abundance: NA
CDR3aa: CASSRQGSRDPREKLFF
CDR3nt: TGCGCCAGCAGCAGACAGGGGAGTCGGGATCCTCGGGAAAAACTGTTTTTT

v_gene: TRBV19
j_gene: TRBJ1-1
d_gene: NA
len: 13
abundance: NA
CDR3aa: CASSTTGEAEAFF
CDR3nt: TGTGCCAGTAGTACAACGGGTGAAGCTGAAGCTTTCTTT

v_gene: TRBV6-5
j_gene: TRBJ2-7
d_gene: NA
len: 12
abundance: few
CDR3aa: CASSDTAYEQYF
CDR3nt: TGTGCCAGCAGCGACACCGCCTACGAGCAGTACTTC

v_gene: TRBV5-5
j_gene: TRBJ2-5
d_gene: TRBD2
len: 18
abundance: NA
CDR3aa: CASAPGTSGGGRQETQYF
CDR3nt: TGTGCCAGCGCACCGGGGACTAGCGGGGGTGGTCGGCAAGAGACCCAGTACTTC

v_gene: TRBV5-6
j_gene: TRBJ2-3
d_gene: NA
len: 15
abundance: NA
CDR3aa: CASSLTGGAADTQYF
CDR3nt: TGTGCCAGCAGCTTGACAGGGGGGGCCGCAGATACGCAGTATTTT

v_gene: TRBV29-1
j_gene: TRBJ2-3
d_gene: NA
len: 12
abundance: NA
CDR3aa: CSVETSPDTQYF
CDR3nt: TGCAGCGTTGAAACAAGCCCAGATACGCAGTATTTT

v_gene: TRBV11-2
j_gene: TRBJ2-3
d_gene: NA
len: 15
abundance: NA
CDR3aa: CASSSDLVSTDTQYF
CDR3nt: TGTGCCAGCAGCTCCGATCTAGTGAGCACAGATACGCAGTATTTT

v_gene: TRBV9
j_gene: TRBJ1-3
d_gene: TRBD1
len: 17
abundance: few
CDR3aa: CASSVVGTGNSGNTIYF
CDR3nt: TGTGCCAGCAGCGTAGTGGGGACAGGGAACTCTGGAAACACCATATATTTT

v_gene: TRBV12-3/TRBV12-4
j_gene: TRBJ2-3
d_gene: NA
len: 13
abundance: NA
CDR3aa: CASSPPISDTQYF
CDR3nt: TGTGCCAGCAGTCCCCCGATTTCAGATACGCAGTATTTC

v_gene: TRBV20-1
j_gene: TRBJ2-1
d_gene: TRBD2
len: 14
abundance: NA
CDR3aa: CSARGTSDYNEQFF
CDR3nt: TGCAGTGCTAGGGGGACTAGCGACTACAATGAGCAGTTCTTC

v_gene: TRBV4-2
j_gene: TRBJ2-7
d_gene: NA
len: 13
abundance: few
CDR3aa: CASSQVLRYEQYF
CDR3nt: TGTGCCAGCAGCCAAGTACTCAGGTACGAGCAGTACTTC

v_gene: TRBV5-1
j_gene: TRBJ2-3
d_gene: NA
len: 15
abundance: many
CDR3aa: CASSLADSITDTQYF
CDR3nt: TGCGCCAGCAGCTTGGCTGACTCCATCACAGATACGCAGTATTTT

v_gene: TRBV28
j_gene: TRBJ1-1
d_gene: NA
len: 13
abundance: NA
CDR3aa: CASRGGVYTEAFF
CDR3nt: TGTGCCAGCAGGGGCGGAGTTTACACTGAAGCTTTCTTT

v_gene: TRBV28
j_gene: TRBJ1-2
d_gene: NA
len: 15
abundance: few
CDR3aa: CASSPPRGASYGYTF
CDR3nt: TGTGCCAGCAGTCCCCCCCGGGGGGCGAGCTATGGCTACACCTTC

v_gene: TRBV12-3/TRBV12-4
j_gene: TRBJ2-4
d_gene: TRBD2
len: 14
abundance: few
CDR3aa: CASSQRGGKNIQYF
CDR3nt: TGTGCCAGCAGTCAGAGGGGAGGGAAAAACATTCAGTACTTC